The rows below give T cell receptor beta chains drawn from one sample of a study of identical twins. TCRdb re-derived calls from the 5' RACE reads in MiXCR, one entry per CDR3 protein. The sample consists of under 1 million distinct CDR3 sequences, 10% to 15% of them appearing once. This same sample was also part of a study on yellow fever vaccine responses in identical twins.

The sequenced material came from PBMCs. Receptors were obtained from a woman aged 18-29 years in good health. CDR3s include the opening cysteine and the closing phenylalanine or tryptophan. D genes are given only for firm matches. The listing skips clone size in some rows; elsewhere it reads once, few, many or a size class.

V gene	J gene	clone size	D gene	CDR3 protein	CDR3 DNA
TRBV18	TRBJ2-5	.	TRBD1	CASSPYRGAETQYF	TGTGCCAGCTCACCGTACAGGGGTGCGGAGACCCAGTACTTC
TRBV7-9	TRBJ2-2	.	.	CASSLKGADYTGVLFF	TGTGCCAGCAGCTTAAAGGGGGCGGACTACACCGGGGTGCTGTTTTTT
TRBV20-1	TRBJ2-3	.	.	CSAKDTQYF	TGCAGTGCTAAAGATACGCAGTATTTT
TRBV29-1	TRBJ2-7	.	.	CSVEGGAQGAYEQYF	TGCAGCGTTGAAGGGGGGGCCCAGGGAGCCTACGAGCAGTACTTC
TRBV5-1	TRBJ1-5	many	.	CASSWGVDSNQPQHF	TGCGCCAGCAGCTGGGGGGTCGATAGCAATCAGCCCCAGCATTTT
TRBV15	TRBJ1-4	few	.	CATSSWGSGSEGEKLFF	TGTGCCACCAGCTCATGGGGGAGTGGGAGCGAAGGTGAAAAACTGTTTTTT
TRBV7-9	TRBJ2-1	.	TRBD2	CASSSDTSGRAYNEQFF	TGTGCCAGCAGCTCCGATACTAGCGGGAGAGCCTACAATGAGCAGTTCTTC
TRBV5-1	TRBJ2-1	few	TRBD1	CASSPPGQSYNEQFF	TGCGCCAGCAGTCCCCCGGGACAGAGCTACAATGAGCAGTTCTTC
TRBV4-1	TRBJ1-2	.	.	CASSQDFRSYYGYTF	TGCGCCAGCAGCCAAGATTTTCGGAGTTACTATGGCTACACCTTC
TRBV6-1	TRBJ2-3	.	TRBD2	CGSSRGSSGSTGTQYF	TGTGGCAGCAGCCGAGGTTCTAGCGGTAGCACAGGTACGCAGTATTTT
TRBV12-3/TRBV12-4	TRBJ2-1	many	TRBD2	CASSPSAGAGNEQFF	TGTGCCAGCAGTCCATCAGCGGGAGCGGGCAATGAGCAGTTCTTC
TRBV4-1	TRBJ2-7	.	TRBD1	CASSRPGQGLGEQYF	TGCGCCAGCAGCCGACCGGGACAGGGGTTGGGTGAGCAGTACTTC
TRBV7-9	TRBJ2-3	.	TRBD2	CASSGGTSGPSTDTQYF	TGTGCCAGCAGCGGGGGGACTAGCGGACCTAGCACAGATACGCAGTATTTT
TRBV14	TRBJ2-3	few	TRBD1	CASSPDRGAVPPTDTQYF	TGTGCCAGCAGCCCGGACAGGGGAGCGGTTCCTCCCACAGATACGCAGTATTTT
TRBV21-1	TRBJ1-5	.	.	CASSTSLGDYSNQPQHF	TGTGCCAGCAGCACCTCATTGGGGGATTATAGCAATCAGCCCCAGCATTTT
TRBV12-3/TRBV12-4	TRBJ2-4	.	.	CASCLAEMLRGSKNIQYF	TGTGCCAGCTGTTTGGCCGAGATGCTCAGGGGATCCAAAAACATTCAGTACTTC
TRBV7-8	TRBJ2-2	.	.	CASSPGPGATGELFF	TGTGCCAGCAGCCCCGGGCCGGGGGCGACCGGGGAGCTGTTTTTT
TRBV28	TRBJ2-5	many	.	CASRPGTETQYF	TGTGCCAGCAGACCAGGAACAGAGACCCAGTACTTC
TRBV4-1	TRBJ2-7	few	TRBD1	CASSPDRGNEQYF	TGCGCCAGCAGCCCCGACAGGGGGAACGAGCAGTACTTC
TRBV28	TRBJ2-7	few	TRBD2	CASSPGDGGRNSYEQYF	TGTGCCAGCAGTCCCGGCGACGGCGGGAGGAACTCGTACGAGCAGTACTTC
TRBV12-3/TRBV12-4	TRBJ1-4	few	TRBD1	CASSRGQGGGSGKLFF	TGTGCCAGCAGCCGGGGACAGGGGGGAGGCTCGGGTAAACTGTTTTTT
TRBV6-5	TRBJ2-1	.	.	CASSYSAGSGEQFF	TGTGCCAGCAGTTACTCGGCGGGTAGCGGTGAGCAGTTCTTC
TRBV5-1	TRBJ2-7	.	TRBD2	CASSLAVSGIPHEQYF	TGCGCCAGCAGCTTGGCCGTTAGCGGGATTCCACACGAGCAGTACTTC
TRBV7-9	TRBJ2-1	.	TRBD2	CASSRRGSSYNEQFF	TGTGCCAGCAGCCGGCGGGGGAGCTCCTACAATGAGCAGTTCTTC
TRBV7-9	TRBJ1-2	.	.	CASTIGYYGYTF	TGTGCCAGCACCATAGGTTACTATGGCTACACCTTC
TRBV4-2	TRBJ2-5	.	.	CASSQVFARKLQETQYF	TGTGCCAGCAGCCAAGTCTTTGCCAGGAAACTTCAAGAGACCCAGTACTTC
TRBV6-1	TRBJ2-3	few	TRBD2	CASSALAGDRTDTQYF	TGTGCCAGCAGTGCTTTGGCGGGAGACCGCACAGATACGCAGTATTTT